Below, one T cell receptor beta chain is given with its context. What this receptor recognizes is not known. Nothing much larger sits one base from this clone, and base qualities are not available. Library preparation employed the immunoSEQ multiplex PCR assay. Entries here come from immuneACCESS through TCRdb and include only in-frame sequences with V and J called. Some clones fail to appear in such tables; in the studies checked, an unresolved V gene covers under half of the shortfall, and the cause of the remainder is unknown. The sample has about 18,000 clones on record, 83% of them singletons. Jointly, the top ten make up around 5.1% of the sample. The CDR3 starts with the cysteine, ends with the phenylalanine, and has 14 residues. The only DNA kept is the CDR3, 42 bases in frame from the first base. In the germline V gene, CDR1 corresponds to SGDLS and CDR2 to YYNGEE. Germline trimming: 5 bases from V, 7 bases from J; junction bases outside gene matches: 10.

The donors were people with melanoma. This entry is derived from a study of CD4+ T cells in melanoma (dated by TCRdb to 2022 to 2024). With regard to the full study: Neoantigen-specific CD4+ T cells in human melanoma were what the study investigated.

Beyond this particular receptor, the publication reports: Neoantigen-specific CD4+ T cells in melanoma were reported to have a range of differentiation states. The report described a correlation between neoantigen-specific CD4+ T cells and the function of CD8+ T cells, macrophages and B cells.

The clonotype was recovered from a human donor with melanoma. The rearrangement joined TRBV9 to TRBJ1-2; the junction holds 8 bases that match TRBD1. The sequencing sample was made of cells from a culture (not recorded whether cultured in vitro). In nucleotide form, the sequence is TGTGCCAGCAGGACAGGGGCACGAGGATCTGGCTACACCTTC. This is translated as CASRTGARGSGYTF.